This T cell receptor beta chain was sequenced in a study of blood T cell repertoires in COVID-19. About the study: PBMCs, B-cell-depleted T cells, or T cells were the source of the cDNA or gDNA that made up the material.

Germline CDR1 SNHLY, CDR2 FYNNEI. CDR3 length equals 14 residues. Trimming removed 5 bases from V and 2 bases from J; junction bases left unmatched: 4. TCRdb's table, derived via immunoSEQ multiplex PCR, lists solely in-frame clones and lacks some. The sample contains over 200,000 clones, roughly 80% of which appear only once. Sample: peripheral blood. The chain combines TRBV2 with TRBJ1-2; the match to TRBD1 covers 8 bases. The receptor's source is a human donor in a cohort sampled during active COVID-19. CDR3 amino acids: CASSRTGFNYGYTF. Here the CDR3 DNA reads TGTGCCAGCAGTCGGACAGGGTTCAACTATGGCTACACCTTC.